Listed below are T cell receptor beta chains from one sample, sequenced in a study of blood T cell repertoires in COVID-19. Data came from immunoSEQ multiplex PCR; TCRdb stores just in-frame clones and leaves some out. The sample lists more than 200,000 clones; about 86% were seen once. Sequenced input: peripheral blood. These receptors all stem from a man aged 80 or over with acute or convalescent COVID-19. Each CDR3 is given with its conserved first and last residue. D genes are given only for firm matches. Only some rows state a clone size, as once, few, many or a class for expanded clones.

TRBD1	-	TRBV5-1	TRBJ2-7	CASSLAGTAYEQYF	TGCGCCAGCAGCTTGGCCGGGACAGCCTACGAGCAGTACTTC
TRBD2	-	TRBV6-4	TRBJ2-3	CASSLTAGGRTDTQYF	TGTGCCAGCAGTCTAACAGCGGGAGGAAGAACAGATACGCAGTATTTT
-	-	TRBV7-3	TRBJ2-2	CASSLAGNTGELFF	TGTGCCAGCAGCTTAGCGGGGAACACCGGGGAGCTGTTTTTT
-	-	TRBV9	TRBJ1-3	CASSPQGTFGNTIYF	TGTGCCAGCAGCCCCCAAGGGACATTTGGAAACACCATATATTTT
-	-	TRBV28	TRBJ1-1	CASSYVGQMNTEAFF	TGTGCCAGCAGTTATGTAGGACAAATGAACACTGAAGCTTTCTTT
-	-	TRBV9	TRBJ1-4	CASSNIGGANEKLFF	TGTGCCAGCAGCAATATTGGGGGGGCTAATGAAAAACTGTTTTTT
TRBD2	many	TRBV3-1/TRBV3-2	TRBJ2-2	CASSQDLGAGDTGELFF	TGTGCCAGCAGCCAAGATCTGGGAGCGGGGGATACCGGGGAGCTGTTTTTT
-	-	TRBV5-1	TRBJ1-1	CASSAAGLGTEAFF	TGCGCCAGCAGCGCAGCAGGGTTGGGAACTGAAGCTTTCTTT
TRBD1	-	TRBV28	TRBJ1-1	CASSSHYGQGTTEAFF	TGTGCCAGCAGTTCCCACTACGGACAGGGGACCACTGAAGCTTTCTTT
-	-	TRBV15	TRBJ1-1	CATSRVGGTEAFF	TGTGCCACCAGCAGAGTGGGGGGCACTGAAGCTTTCTTT
-	-	TRBV6-2/TRBV6-3	TRBJ2-1	CASSYQGLFDNEQFF	TGTGCCAGCAGTTACCAGGGGCTTTTCGACAATGAGCAGTTCTTC
TRBD1	-	TRBV7-2	TRBJ1-2	CASSSQQGANYGYTF	TGTGCCAGCAGCTCACAACAGGGGGCTAACTATGGCTACACCTTC
-	-	TRBV5-1	TRBJ2-1	CASSLGTGVSYNEQFF	TGCGCCAGCAGCTTGGGTACGGGAGTCTCCTACAATGAGCAGTTCTTC
TRBD1	-	TRBV10-3	TRBJ2-7	CAIGLRGPYEQYF	TGTGCCATTGGCCTCAGGGGGCCTTACGAGCAGTACTTC
TRBD1	-	TRBV27	TRBJ2-1	CASSKQGARGEQFF	TGTGCCAGCAGTAAACAGGGGGCGCGCGGTGAGCAGTTCTTC
TRBD1	once	TRBV25-1	TRBJ1-6	CASSVAGTGGWTLHF	TGTGCCAGCAGTGTCGCAGGGACAGGGGGTTGGACCCTCCACTTT
-	-	TRBV5-6	TRBJ1-4	CASSLYREYEKLFF	TGTGCCAGCAGCTTGTATCGGGAGTATGAAAAACTGTTTTTT
-	-	TRBV19	TRBJ1-1	CASSMRPSGAFF	TGTGCCAGTAGTATGCGGCCATCGGGGGCTTTCTTT
TRBD2	-	TRBV15	TRBJ2-1	CATSRGEGSYNEQFF	TGTGCCACCAGCAGAGGGGAGGGTTCCTACAATGAGCAGTTCTTC
TRBD2	-	TRBV7-3	TRBJ2-1	CASSRSGDSYNEQFF	TGTGCCAGCAGCCGGAGCGGGGACTCCTACAATGAGCAGTTCTTC
-	once	TRBV7-9	TRBJ2-3	CASSLRVQGKADTQYF	TGTGCCAGCAGCTTAAGAGTGCAGGGAAAGGCAGATACGCAGTATTTT
TRBD1	-	TRBV6-6	TRBJ1-5	CASSYSRGQGQPQHF	TGTGCCAGCAGTTACTCAAGGGGGCAGGGTCAGCCCCAGCATTTT
-	few	TRBV9	TRBJ2-2	CASSGAQGRTGELFF	TGTGCCAGCAGCGGAGCACAGGGGAGGACCGGGGAGCTGTTTTTT
TRBD2	-	TRBV7-9	TRBJ2-3	CASSSTSGRSDTQYF	TGTGCCAGCAGCTCCACTAGCGGGAGGTCAGATACGCAGTATTTT
-	-	TRBV9	TRBJ1-1	CASSVGLKPNTEAFF	TGTGCCAGCAGCGTGGGACTTAAACCCAACACTGAAGCTTTCTTT
TRBD2	few	TRBV19	TRBJ2-2	CASSPNPGGNTGELFF	TGTGCCAGTAGTCCCAACCCGGGAGGGAACACCGGGGAGCTGTTTTTT
-	-	TRBV19	TRBJ1-5	CASSITRNQPQHF	TGTGCCAGTAGTATAACGCGGAACCAGCCCCAGCATTTT
TRBD1	few	TRBV2	TRBJ1-4	CASNRQGAEKLFF	TGTGCCAGCAATCGACAGGGGGCGGAAAAACTGTTTTTT
-	-	TRBV5-1	TRBJ2-4	CASSLNSVAKNIQYF	TGCGCCAGCAGCTTGAACAGTGTAGCCAAAAACATTCAGTACTTC
TRBD2	-	TRBV18	TRBJ2-1	CASSLSSGSDEQFF	TGTGCCAGCTCTCTTTCTAGCGGGAGCGATGAGCAGTTCTTC
TRBD1	-	TRBV4-1	TRBJ2-7	CASSQGGQGAAYEQYF	TGCGCCAGCAGCCAGGGGGGACAGGGGGCCGCCTACGAGCAGTACTTC
-	-	TRBV15	TRBJ2-1	CATSRDWGLGDRSYNEQFF	TGTGCCACCAGCAGAGATTGGGGGCTGGGGGACCGCTCCTACAATGAGCAGTTCTTC
TRBD2	-	TRBV4-2	TRBJ2-1	CASSLTSGGSNEQFF	TGTGCCAGCAGCCTTACTAGCGGGGGAAGCAATGAGCAGTTCTTC
-	-	TRBV7-3	TRBJ2-3	CASSPEIADTQYF	TGTGCCAGCAGCCCTGAGATAGCGGATACGCAGTATTTT
TRBD1	-	TRBV6-5	TRBJ1-1	CASSDRGDTEAFF	TGTGCCAGCAGCGACAGGGGGGACACTGAAGCTTTCTTT
-	-	TRBV7-3	TRBJ2-1	CANSLTGLDEQFF	TGTGCCAACAGCTTAACGGGGCTTGATGAGCAGTTCTTC
TRBD1	-	TRBV4-3	TRBJ1-3	CASSLGQGSGNTIYF	TGCGCCAGCAGCCTGGGACAGGGCTCTGGAAACACCATATATTTT
-	-	TRBV7-9	TRBJ1-3	CASSLVGYYGNTIYF	TGTGCCAGCAGCTTAGTTGGGTACTATGGAAACACCATATATTTT
-	-	TRBV28	TRBJ1-5	CASSLGRRNQPQHF	TGTGCCAGCAGTTTAGGCAGGCGTAATCAGCCCCAGCATTTT
-	-	TRBV6-1	TRBJ2-1	CASSERGRGTYNEQFF	TGTGCCAGCAGTGAAAGGGGCAGGGGAACCTACAATGAGCAGTTCTTC
TRBD2	-	TRBV6-5	TRBJ2-1	CASSYSLAGMNEQFF	TGTGCCAGCAGTTACTCTCTAGCGGGGATGAATGAGCAGTTCTTC
-	-	TRBV7-7	TRBJ2-2	CASSPRAGELFF	TGTGCCAGCAGCCCCAGGGCCGGGGAGCTGTTTTTT
-	-	TRBV29-1	TRBJ2-3	CSVGPDTQYF	TGCAGCGTTGGGCCAGATACGCAGTATTTT
TRBD1	-	TRBV19	TRBJ1-6	CASSSNRGRLRYNSPLHF	TGTGCCAGTAGTTCAAACAGGGGCCGCCTAAGATATAATTCACCCCTCCACTTT
TRBD1	-	TRBV3-1/TRBV3-2	TRBJ1-5	CASSQDPTGRQPQHF	TGTGCCAGCAGCCAAGATCCGACAGGGAGACAGCCCCAGCATTTT
-	few	TRBV29-1	TRBJ1-1	CSVVPDTEAFF	TGCAGCGTTGTTCCTGACACTGAAGCTTTCTTT
TRBD1	-	TRBV5-6	TRBJ1-1	CASSLGPLRGRGTEAFF	TGTGCCAGCAGCTTGGGGCCACTCAGGGGGCGCGGAACTGAAGCTTTCTTT
TRBD1	-	TRBV6-6	TRBJ1-6	CASRRQGAYNSPLHF	TGTGCCAGCAGAAGACAGGGGGCTTATAATTCACCCCTCCACTTT
-	-	TRBV7-9	TRBJ1-1	CASSLSGHLNTEAFF	TGTGCCAGCAGCTTAAGCGGGCACTTGAACACTGAAGCTTTCTTT
TRBD1	once	TRBV5-1	TRBJ2-2	CASSLDRTGNTGELFF	TGCGCCAGCAGCTTGGATAGGACAGGGAACACCGGGGAGCTGTTTTTT
-	-	TRBV7-2	TRBJ2-5	CASSLAGGQETQYF	TGTGCCAGCAGCTTAGCGGGGGGGCAGGAGACCCAGTACTTC
-	-	TRBV28	TRBJ1-4	CASSATALAKLFF	TGTGCCAGCAGTGCGACAGCTCTGGCAAAACTGTTTTTT
TRBD2	-	TRBV29-1	TRBJ2-7	CSTSTSGYEQYF	TGCAGCACATCTACTAGCGGCTACGAGCAGTACTTC